This is a list of T cell receptor beta chains from one sample in a study of T-cell memory formation after mild COVID-19. TCRdb processed the 5' RACE reads anew with MiXCR; each CDR3 protein has one entry. Counted here are some 330,000 distinct CDR3 sequences, more than 20% occurring once; the ten biggest clones make up about an eighth. Sequencing input: PBMCs or a T cell subset sorted from them (not recorded which). These receptors were obtained from an adult woman who had mild COVID-19 (a few samples of this study predate the infection). Cell type and time point are not known. Both conserved end residues are part of each CDR3. D genes are given only for firm matches. Clone sizes are given selectively: once, few, many, or a class where the clone is expanded.

abundance: few; j_gene: TRBJ2-5; v_gene: TRBV4-1; d_gene: TRBD2; CDR3nt: TGCGCCAGCAGCCATCGCGGGGGGGCGGAGGAGACCCAGTACTTC; CDR3aa: CASSHRGGAEETQYF
abundance: -; j_gene: TRBJ1-6; v_gene: TRBV11-3; d_gene: -; CDR3nt: TGTGCCAGCGGGCACCAAAATTCACCCCTCCACTTT; CDR3aa: CASGHQNSPLHF
abundance: few; j_gene: TRBJ1-1; v_gene: TRBV5-1; d_gene: -; CDR3nt: TGCGCCAGCAGCTTTAACAGCGAGAACACTGAAGCTTTCTTT; CDR3aa: CASSFNSENTEAFF
abundance: -; j_gene: TRBJ1-2; v_gene: TRBV25-1; d_gene: -; CDR3nt: TGTGCCAGCAGTGAATTGGGAGGCGGCTACACCTTC; CDR3aa: CASSELGGGYTF
abundance: few; j_gene: TRBJ2-7; v_gene: TRBV7-2; d_gene: TRBD2; CDR3nt: TGTGCCAGCAGCCTCACAGCGGGAGGTCTAAGCGAGCAGTACTTC; CDR3aa: CASSLTAGGLSEQYF
abundance: -; j_gene: TRBJ2-3; v_gene: TRBV6-5; d_gene: -; CDR3nt: TGTGCCAGCAGTTACTCTTATGCAGGCACAGATACGCAGTATTTT; CDR3aa: CASSYSYAGTDTQYF
abundance: few; j_gene: TRBJ1-2; v_gene: TRBV6-1; d_gene: -; CDR3nt: TGTGCCAGCAGGGCCCGCGGGGATGGCTATGGCTACACCTTC; CDR3aa: CASRARGDGYGYTF
abundance: few; j_gene: TRBJ2-7; v_gene: TRBV12-5; d_gene: TRBD2; CDR3nt: TGTGCCAGCAGTGTTAGCGGGGCCTACGAGCAGTACTTC; CDR3aa: CASSVSGAYEQYF
abundance: many; j_gene: TRBJ2-7; v_gene: TRBV3-1; d_gene: -; CDR3nt: TGTGCCAGCAGCCAAGATCCGGGGCGCTCCTACGAGCAGTACTTC; CDR3aa: CASSQDPGRSYEQYF
abundance: once; j_gene: TRBJ1-2; v_gene: TRBV7-2; d_gene: TRBD1; CDR3nt: TGTGCCAGCAGCCCCGGACGAACGACAGGGGACTATGGCTACACCTTC; CDR3aa: CASSPGRTTGDYGYTF
abundance: few; j_gene: TRBJ1-5; v_gene: TRBV9; d_gene: -; CDR3nt: TGTGCCAGCAGCCCGGGCTACAATCAGCCCCAGCATTTT; CDR3aa: CASSPGYNQPQHF
abundance: few; j_gene: TRBJ2-1; v_gene: TRBV29-1; d_gene: -; CDR3nt: TGCAGCGTTGAGAGCCCTGGACAGAGCGTGGACAATGAGCAGTTCTTC; CDR3aa: CSVESPGQSVDNEQFF
abundance: -; j_gene: TRBJ2-2; v_gene: TRBV6-5; d_gene: TRBD2; CDR3nt: TGTGCCAGCAGACCCGGGACTACCCGCACCGGGGAGCTGTTTTTT; CDR3aa: CASRPGTTRTGELFF